Below are 32 T cell receptor beta chains sequenced from a single sample in a study of radiotherapy plus CTLA-4 blockade in lung cancer. Only in-frame clones appear in the TCRdb table, and some are missing; sequencing was by immunoSEQ multiplex PCR. The table lists about 47,000 clones, about 72% of them singletons. Sequences were derived from peripheral blood, sampled from a patient treated with radiotherapy plus ipilimumab. All receptors come from a human donor with non-small cell lung cancer who had stable disease on radiotherapy plus ipilimumab.

This clone was counted between two and nine times. The gene calls are TRBV5-1 and TRBJ1-2; 9 bases are a match to TRBD1. After removal of 4 bases from V and 8 bases from J, the junction contained 9 bases not matched to a gene. CDR3 size: 14 residues. Germline V gene sequence: CDR1 SGHRS, CDR2 YFSETQ. The CDR3 loop reads CASSIGTGWEGYTF. In nucleotides, the CDR3 is TGCGCCAGCAGCATCGGGACAGGGTGGGAGGGCTACACCTTC.

This chain connects TRBV4-3 to TRBJ2-1; TRBD2 is a possible D gene (5 bases). Between the trimmed V and J ends, which lost 0 bases and 9 bases, there was a span of 15 bases. Germline CDR1 is LGHNA and CDR2 is YSLEER. The CDR3 loop spans 15 amino acids. CDR3 residues: CASSQDTGSRGEQFF. CDR3 in DNA: TGCGCCAGCAGCCAAGATACCGGGTCCCGGGGTGAGCAGTTCTTC.

Concerning this clone: At one of its ends the junction is not consistent with the germline gene, which may arise from a read error. Other DNA sequences within the sample encode an identical CDR3. This chain uses TRBV13 with TRBJ1-3, with D perhaps TRBD1 (6 bases). The CDR3 consists of 14 residues. The germline gives CDR1 PRHDT, CDR2 FYEKMQ (reference sequence). CDR3 region: CASSLGGSGNTIYF. In nucleotides, the CDR3 is TGCGCCAGCAGCTTAGGGGGTTCTGGAAACACCATATATTTT.

The chain recombines TRBV30 with TRBJ2-7; TRBD1 might be the D (6 bases). This CDR3 has 12 amino acids. Germline CDR1 GTSNPN, CDR2 SVGIG (reference sequence). Between the trimmed V and J ends, which lost 6 bases and 0 bases, there was a span of 9 bases. As DNA, the CDR3 is TGTGCCTGCGGGACACCCTCCTACGAGCAGTACTTC. It codes for CACGTPSYEQYF.

This sequence joins TRBV11-2 and TRBJ2-5, with 12 bases identical to TRBD2. The V gene's germline CDR1 is SGHAT and CDR2 FQNNGV. The CDR3 covers 16 residues. The J segment lost 1 base and the V segment lost 5 bases, leaving 5 bases of the junction unmatched. The CDR3: CASSVGLAGTQETQYF. The DNA of the CDR3 is TGTGCCAGCAGCGTAGGACTAGCGGGGACCCAAGAGACCCAGTACTTC. The full variable domain, in which reference TRBV11-2 and TRBJ2-5 provide the parts outside the CDR3, is EAGVAQSPRYKIIEKRQSVAFWCNPISGHATLYWYQQILGQGPKLLIQFQNNGVVDDSQLPKDRFSAERLKGVDSTLKIQPAKLEDSAVYLCASSVGLAGTQETQYFGPGTRLLVL.

As regards this clone: Other DNA sequences in this sample translate to the same CDR3. This chain joins TRBV7-9 and TRBJ1-1; 10 bases agree with TRBD1. From germline, CDR1 is SEHNR and CDR2 FQNEAQ (reference sequence). J lost 6 bases, V lost 0 bases, and 4 bases had no gene match. The CDR3 runs 15 residues. In nucleotides, the CDR3 is TGTGCCAGCAGCTTAGCCGGGACAGGGGTTGCTGAAGCTTTCTTT. Its protein is CASSLAGTGVAEAFF.

The gene calls are TRBV5-1 and TRBJ2-1; TRBD2 matches 14 bases. The CDR3 is 16 amino acids. The germline CDR1 and CDR2 sequences are SGHRS and YFSETQ. The V gene end was trimmed by 3 bases and the J gene end by 4 bases; junction bases not matched to a gene: 3. The CDR3 DNA follows: TGCGCCAGCAGCTCCAGACTAGCGGGGGGGTACAATGAGCAGTTCTTC. Protein: CASSSRLAGGYNEQFF.

V gene TRBV7-9 combines with J gene TRBJ2-7; D gene ambiguous. With 0 bases removed from V and 4 bases from J, the gap between germline ends came to 13 bases. The CDR3 totals 15 residues. Germline CDR1 SEHNR, CDR2 FQNEAQ (reference sequence). The CDR3 nucleotides are TGTGCCAGCAGCTTAGCGGATGGGCCAAGGTACGAGCAGTACTTC. This sequence encodes CASSLADGPRYEQYF.

This chain links TRBV5-6 with TRBJ1-1; no reliable D call. Germline CDR1 is SGHDT and CDR2 is YYEEEE. The CDR3 is 13 amino acids. The V end lost 4 bases, the J end lost 6 bases, and 13 bases lay between the germline ends. CDR3 in amino acids: CASSRPGISEAFF. In DNA, the CDR3 is TGTGCCAGCAGCCGTCCCGGGATCTCTGAAGCTTTCTTT.

J is TRBJ2-1 and V is TRBV10-3; the D is unclear. Germline V CDR1 and CDR2: ENHRY, SYGVKD. The length of the CDR3 is 12 residues. With 0 bases removed from V and 6 bases from J, the gap between germline ends came to 3 bases. CDR3 DNA sequence: TGTGCCATCAGTGAGTCTGGCAATGAGCAGTTCTTC. Translating gives CAISESGNEQFF.

This chain uses TRBV19 with TRBJ2-3; D uncertain. CDR1 LNHDA and CDR2 SQIVND come from the germline V gene (reference sequence). Between the trimmed V and J ends, which lost 6 bases and 4 bases, there was a span of 11 bases. The CDR3 is 13 residues long. The CDR3 region is CASRLQWADTQYF. In DNA form, the CDR3 reads TGTGCCAGTAGGCTACAATGGGCAGATACGCAGTATTTT.

A single count supports this clone. The chain links TRBV10-1 to TRBJ2-2, with a weak D call TRBD1 (5 bases). CDR1 and CDR2 from the germline V gene are WNHNN and SYGVQD (reference sequence). With 0 bases removed from V and 13 bases from J, the gap between germline ends came to 9 bases. CDR3 length: 12 amino acids. CDR3 coding DNA: TGCGCCAGCAGTGAGTCTCAGGGTCGGCTGTTTTTT. Amino acids: CASSESQGRLFF.

The rearrangement uses TRBV7-9 and TRBJ2-1, with 9 bases aligning to TRBD1. CDR3 length equals 17 residues. Germline values: CDR1 SEHNR, CDR2 FQNEAQ (reference sequence). The V segment lost 0 bases and the J segment 7 bases; nucleotides outside the gene matches: 10. This CDR3 reads CASSLATRDRVRNEQFF. The CDR3 DNA reads as TGTGCCAGCAGCTTAGCGACCCGGGACAGGGTGAGGAATGAGCAGTTCTTC.

The genes are TRBV10-2 and TRBJ1-6; 7 bases match TRBD1. The trim removed 2 bases at V and 1 base at J, leaving 11 bases unmatched. The germline gives CDR1 WSHSY, CDR2 SAAADI. The CDR3 runs 19 residues. The CDR3 region is CASSESVRGRGSYNSPLHF. The DNA for the CDR3 is TGCGCCAGCAGTGAGAGTGTCAGGGGGAGAGGGTCCTATAATTCACCCCTCCACTTT.

This chain links TRBV2 with TRBJ1-2; D unclear. This CDR3 has 13 residues. Trimming shortened V by 8 bases and J by 2 bases, and 12 bases separated the two germline ends. Per the germline V gene, CDR1 is SNHLY and CDR2 is FYNNEI. The CDR3 loop reads CASSAGPNYGYTF. Written as DNA, the CDR3 is TGTGCCAGCTCGGCAGGCCCCAACTATGGCTACACCTTC.

The chain couples TRBV6-5 to TRBJ2-3; 7 positions match TRBD1. This CDR3 has 15 amino acids. The germline gives CDR1 MNHEY, CDR2 SVGAGI. The V gene end was trimmed by 8 bases and the J gene end by 3 bases; junction bases not matched to a gene: 11. The CDR3 nucleotides read TGTGCCAGCCGGGACAGAAGGTTTGGAACAGATACGCAGTATTTT. This encodes CASRDRRFGTDTQYF.

The CDR3 sequence is CASSPFRGDTEAFF. The CDR3 bases are TGTGCCAGCTCCCCATTCAGGGGGGACACTGAAGCTTTCTTT. The V and J genes are TRBV18 and TRBJ1-1; 7 bases fit TRBD1. Germline V gene lookup returns CDR1 KGHSH and CDR2 LQKENI. The CDR3 has 14 amino acids. With 6 bases clipped from V and 3 bases from J, the junction kept 7 bases outside the gene matches.

The chain uses TRBV12-5 and TRBJ1-4; D is possibly TRBD1 (6 bases). This CDR3 has 15 amino acids. Germline V gene data show CDR1 as LGHNT and CDR2 as FRNRAP. V gave up 3 bases and J gave up 7 bases, with 15 bases separating them. The CDR3: CASGLGGAGGEKLFF. Written as DNA, the CDR3 is TGTGCTAGTGGTTTAGGGGGGGCAGGAGGTGAAAAACTGTTTTTT. Supplemented by reference TRBV12-5 and TRBJ1-4, the full variable domain reads DARVTQTPRHKVTEMGQEVTMRCQPILGHNTVFWYRQTMMQGLELLAYFRNRAPLDDSGMPKDRFSAEMPDATLATLKIQPSEPRDSAVYFCASGLGGAGGEKLFFGSGTQLSVL.

CDR3 sequence: CASSDLGPNTGELFF. The CDR3 nucleotides read TGCGCCAGCAGTGACCTGGGGCCGAACACCGGGGAGCTGTTTTTT. The V and J genes are TRBV10-1 and TRBJ2-2, with D possibly TRBD1 on 5 matching bases. V was pared by 3 bases and J by 0 bases, with 8 bases between. Per the germline V gene, CDR1 is WNHNN and CDR2 is SYGVQD (reference sequence). The CDR3 has 15 residues.

This chain uses TRBV11-3 with TRBJ2-2; a weak D match, TRBD1 (6 bases). The CDR3 has 14 amino acids. The ends were cut back, 1 base at V and 6 bases at J, with 9 bases in the middle. Germline-derived CDR1 and CDR2 are SGHNT and YENEEA. CDR3 amino acids: CASSLGQVAGELFF. The CDR3 DNA follows: TGTGCCAGCAGCTTAGGACAGGTTGCCGGGGAGCTGTTTTTT.

Concerning this clone itself: An end of the junction does not agree with germline; a read error may underlie this. The rearrangement links TRBV27 to TRBJ2-7; D is possibly TRBD2 (6 bases). The CDR3 is made up of 13 amino acids. Germline V gene lookup returns CDR1 MNHEY and CDR2 SMNVEV (reference sequence). The CDR3 coding sequence is TGTGCCAGCAGCCGGGACTCGTACTACGAGCAGTGCTTC. Residues: CASSRDSYYEQCF.

This chain joins TRBV7-9 and TRBJ1-2; D gene uncertain. The CDR3 length is 14 residues. Germline CDR1 reads SEHNR; CDR2 reads FQNEAQ (reference sequence). Deletions cut 0 bases from V and 5 bases from J, with 10 bases between. CDR3 DNA sequence: TGTGCCAGCAGCTTAGCTGGTCAGCATTATGGCTACACCTTC. It translates to CASSLAGQHYGYTF.

The chain carries TRBV5-6 and TRBJ1-1, with D perhaps matching TRBD1 (5 bases). This CDR3 spans 15 amino acids. In germline, CDR1 is SGHDT, CDR2 YYEEEE. V lost 0 bases, J lost 4 bases, and 13 bases lay in between. CDR3 DNA: TGTGCCAGCAGCTTGGGACAGATAATGGGCACTGAAGCTTTCTTT. Translated, it gives CASSLGQIMGTEAFF.

This chain links TRBV27 with TRBJ2-1, with D possibly called TRBD1 or TRBD2 (5 bases each). Trimming stripped 1 base from V and 8 bases from J, with 9 bases between. The germline V gene encodes CDR1 MNHEY and CDR2 SMNVEV (reference sequence). CDR3 size: 13 residues. CDR3 sequence (DNA): TGTGCCAGCAGTTTATTGGGGGACCATGAGCAGTTCTTC. Translated: CASSLLGDHEQFF.

The chain employs TRBV11-2 and TRBJ1-1; D unclear. Germline CDR1 is SGHAT and CDR2 is FQNNGV. V was trimmed by 0 bases and J by 1 base, leaving 21 bases between them. The CDR3 has 19 residues. The CDR3 sequence is CASSLDIPGSSFGNTEAFF. As DNA, the CDR3 is TGTGCCAGCAGCTTAGATATCCCGGGGTCGAGTTTTGGGAACACTGAAGCTTTCTTT.

The chain is built from TRBV19 and TRBJ1-3; weak D call: TRBD1 (5 bases). The CDR3 runs 15 residues. The V gene's germline CDR1 is LNHDA and CDR2 SQIVND (reference sequence). The V end lost 5 bases, the J end lost 7 bases, and 18 bases lay between the germline ends. This chain's CDR3 is CASSPGTQSPNTIYF. The CDR3 nucleotides are TGTGCCAGTAGTCCCGGGACTCAATCCCCTAACACCATATATTTT.

The chain has TRBV15 and TRBJ2-3; 11 bases agree with TRBD2. J gave up 0 bases and V 5 bases, and 4 bases lay outside the gene matches. Per germline, CDR1 LNHNV and CDR2 YYDKDF (reference sequence). The CDR3 spans 16 residues. The DNA of the CDR3 is TGTGCCACCAGCCTAGCGGGGGGTCCTAGCACAGATACGCAGTATTTT. Its translation: CATSLAGGPSTDTQYF.

The chain recombines TRBV15 with TRBJ1-1, with D possibly being TRBD1 (6 bases). With 2 bases removed from V and 1 base from J, the gap between germline ends came to 11 bases. From germline, CDR1 is LNHNV and CDR2 YYDKDF (reference sequence). There are 15 residues in the CDR3. The CDR3 coding sequence is TGTGCCACCAGCAGAAAACAGGGACGGAACACTGAAGCTTTCTTT. Protein sequence: CATSRKQGRNTEAFF.

The CDR3 region has the DNA TGTGCCATCAGTGAGATGACAGGTCGGGGCGAGCAGTACTTC. This codes for CAISEMTGRGEQYF. The rearrangement uses TRBV10-3 and TRBJ2-7; perhaps TRBD1 as D (6 bases). This CDR3 has 14 amino acids. Trimming left V 2 bases short and J 6 bases short, with 14 bases between. CDR1 and CDR2 (germline): ENHRY, SYGVKD.

This chain connects TRBV18 to TRBJ1-1; a possible D gene is TRBD1 (6 bases). The CDR3 contains 15 residues. V was pared by 6 bases and J by 4 bases, with 18 bases between. Germline CDR1 and CDR2: KGHSH and LQKENI. In DNA form, the CDR3 reads TGTGCCAGCTCCCCAGAGGCCGGGGGCCGCACTGAAGCTTTCTTT. This encodes CASSPEAGGRTEAFF. Based on the CDR3 plus reference TRBV18 and TRBJ1-1, the full variable domain is NAGVMQNPRHLVRRRGQEARLRCSPMKGHSHVYWYRQLPEEGLKFMVYLQKENIIDESGMPKERFSAEFPKEGPSILRIQQVVRGDSAAYFCASSPEAGGRTEAFFGQGTRLTVV.

This chain connects TRBV27 to TRBJ1-5; weak D call: TRBD1 (5 bases). Germline CDR1 reads MNHEY; CDR2 reads SMNVEV (reference sequence). The germline V and J ends were trimmed by 2 bases and 4 bases, with 6 bases remaining between them. This CDR3 contains 13 residues. The CDR3 sequence is CASSLRGNQPQHF. In DNA form, the CDR3 reads TGTGCCAGCAGTTTAAGGGGTAATCAGCCCCAGCATTTT.

This chain links TRBV5-6 with TRBJ1-1; weak D call: TRBD1 (6 bases). CDR1 SGHDT and CDR2 YYEEEE come from the germline V gene. The CDR3 has 15 residues. Trimming took off 2 bases at V and 1 base at J, with 12 bases between the two ends. CDR3 region: CASSLGGGGNTEAFF. The CDR3 DNA follows: TGTGCCAGCAGCTTAGGAGGGGGAGGGAACACTGAAGCTTTCTTT.